The following is a T cell receptor (beta chain) sequence with its context. Its antigen is not identified. V lost 3 bases and J lost 0, with 11 bases in between. Germline V gene lookup returns CDR1 MDHEN and CDR2 SYDVKM. The CDR3 length is 16 residues. These data come from a study of shared clonotypes between healthy human individuals. Study-level results: Among donors, sharing of clonotypes was expected to be affected by sequencing depth.

Here immunoSEQ multiplex PCR was the method, and the copy in TCRdb shows in-frame clones only, minus some. This table has 450,000 or so clones, roughly four fifths appearing once. Sequencing used PBMCs. The TCR sequence derives from a middle-aged woman in good health. Some clones in this sample may be carry-over from other donors' samples. The genes are TRBV28 and TRBJ2-2, with a tentative D call TRBD2 (5 bases). The chain's CDR3 is CASSFRRLANTGELFF. DNA of the CDR3: TGTGCCAGCAGTTTCAGGAGGCTAGCGAACACCGGGGAGCTGTTTTTT.